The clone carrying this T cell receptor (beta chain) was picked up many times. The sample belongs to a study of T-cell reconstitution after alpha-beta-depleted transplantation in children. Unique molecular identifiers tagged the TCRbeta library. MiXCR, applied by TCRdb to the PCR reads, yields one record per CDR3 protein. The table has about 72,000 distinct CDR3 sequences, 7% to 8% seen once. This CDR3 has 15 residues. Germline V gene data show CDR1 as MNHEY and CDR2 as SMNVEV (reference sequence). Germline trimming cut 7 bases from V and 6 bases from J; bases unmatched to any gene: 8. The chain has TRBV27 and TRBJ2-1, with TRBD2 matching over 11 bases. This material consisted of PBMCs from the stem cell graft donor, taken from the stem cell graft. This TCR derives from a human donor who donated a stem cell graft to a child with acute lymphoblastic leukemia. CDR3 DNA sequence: TGTGCCAGCACCTTTAGCGGGAGGGGTATCAATGAGCAGTTCTTC. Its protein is CASTFSGRGINEQFF.